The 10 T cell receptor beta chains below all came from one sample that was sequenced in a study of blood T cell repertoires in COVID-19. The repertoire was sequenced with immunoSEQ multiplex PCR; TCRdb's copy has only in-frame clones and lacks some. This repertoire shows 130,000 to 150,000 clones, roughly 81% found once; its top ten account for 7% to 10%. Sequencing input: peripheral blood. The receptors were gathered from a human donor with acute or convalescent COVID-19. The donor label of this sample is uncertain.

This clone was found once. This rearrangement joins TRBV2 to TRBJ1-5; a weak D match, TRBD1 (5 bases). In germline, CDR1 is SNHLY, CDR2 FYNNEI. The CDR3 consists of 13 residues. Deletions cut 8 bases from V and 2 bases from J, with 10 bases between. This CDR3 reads CASGGGGNQPQHF. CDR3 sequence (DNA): TGTGCCAGCGGCGGGGGGGGCAATCAGCCCCAGCATTTT. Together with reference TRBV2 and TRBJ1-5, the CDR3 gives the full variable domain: EPEVTQTPSHQVTQMGQEVILRCVPISNHLYFYWYRQILGQKVEFLVSFYNNEISEKSEIFDDQFSVERPDGSNFTLKIRSTKLEDSAMYFCASGGGGNQPQHFGDGTRLSIL.

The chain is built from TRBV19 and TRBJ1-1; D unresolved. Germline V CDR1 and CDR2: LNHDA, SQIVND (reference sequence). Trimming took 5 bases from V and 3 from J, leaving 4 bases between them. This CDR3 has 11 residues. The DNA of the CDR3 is TGTGCCAGTAGTTCTTACACTGAAGCTTTCTTT. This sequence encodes CASSSYTEAFF.

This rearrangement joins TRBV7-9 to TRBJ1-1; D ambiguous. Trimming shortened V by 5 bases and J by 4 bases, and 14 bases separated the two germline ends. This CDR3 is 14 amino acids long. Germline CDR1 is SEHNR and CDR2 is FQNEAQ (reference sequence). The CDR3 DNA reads TGTGCCAGCAGCCTCACTCAGGTTACCACTGAAGCTTTCTTT. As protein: CASSLTQVTTEAFF.

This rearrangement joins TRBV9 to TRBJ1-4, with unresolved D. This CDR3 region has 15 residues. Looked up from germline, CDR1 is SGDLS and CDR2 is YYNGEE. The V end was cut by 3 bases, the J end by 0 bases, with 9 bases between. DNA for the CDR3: TGTGCCAGCAGCGCAGGACTGACAACTAATGAAAAACTGTTTTTT. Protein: CASSAGLTTNEKLFF.

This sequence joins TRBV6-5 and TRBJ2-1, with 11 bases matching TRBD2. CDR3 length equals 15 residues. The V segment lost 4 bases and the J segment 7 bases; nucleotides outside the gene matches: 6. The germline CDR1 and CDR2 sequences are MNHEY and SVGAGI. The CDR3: CASSSTSGDRNEQFF. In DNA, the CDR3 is TGTGCCAGCAGTTCGACTAGCGGGGATAGAAATGAGCAGTTCTTC.

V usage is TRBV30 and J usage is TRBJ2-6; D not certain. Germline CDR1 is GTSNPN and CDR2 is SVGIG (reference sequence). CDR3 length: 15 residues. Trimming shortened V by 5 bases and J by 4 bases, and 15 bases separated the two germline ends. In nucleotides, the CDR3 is TGTGCCTGGGGCCTTGAAGTCACCGGGGCCAACGTCCTGACTTTC. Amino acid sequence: CAWGLEVTGANVLTF.

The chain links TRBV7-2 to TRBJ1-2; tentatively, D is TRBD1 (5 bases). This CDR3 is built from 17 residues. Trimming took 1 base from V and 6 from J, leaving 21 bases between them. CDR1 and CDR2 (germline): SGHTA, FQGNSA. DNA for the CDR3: TGTGCCAGCAGCTTAGGGCCGGGACGGACTATTATCCATGGCTACACCTTC. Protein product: CASSLGPGRTIIHGYTF.

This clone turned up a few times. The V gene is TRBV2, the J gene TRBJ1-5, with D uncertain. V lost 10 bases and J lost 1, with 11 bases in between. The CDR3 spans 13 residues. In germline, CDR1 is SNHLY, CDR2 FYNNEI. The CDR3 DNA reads TGTGCCACTCAGGCTGCGAGCAATCAGCCCCAGCATTTT. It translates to CATQAASNQPQHF.

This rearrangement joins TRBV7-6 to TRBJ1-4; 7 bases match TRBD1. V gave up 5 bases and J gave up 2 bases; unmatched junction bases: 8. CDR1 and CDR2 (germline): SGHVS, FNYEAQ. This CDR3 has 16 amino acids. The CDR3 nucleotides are TGTGCCAGCAGCCGTCTAGGGGGCAGGACTAATGAAAAACTGTTTTTT. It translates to CASSRLGGRTNEKLFF.

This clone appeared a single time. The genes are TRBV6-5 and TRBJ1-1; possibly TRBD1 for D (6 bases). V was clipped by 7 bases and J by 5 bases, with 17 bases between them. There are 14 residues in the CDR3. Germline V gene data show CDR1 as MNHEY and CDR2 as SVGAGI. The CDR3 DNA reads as TGTGCCAGCACCCCAGAGGGGGGGTGGACTGAAGCTTTCTTT. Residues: CASTPEGGWTEAFF.